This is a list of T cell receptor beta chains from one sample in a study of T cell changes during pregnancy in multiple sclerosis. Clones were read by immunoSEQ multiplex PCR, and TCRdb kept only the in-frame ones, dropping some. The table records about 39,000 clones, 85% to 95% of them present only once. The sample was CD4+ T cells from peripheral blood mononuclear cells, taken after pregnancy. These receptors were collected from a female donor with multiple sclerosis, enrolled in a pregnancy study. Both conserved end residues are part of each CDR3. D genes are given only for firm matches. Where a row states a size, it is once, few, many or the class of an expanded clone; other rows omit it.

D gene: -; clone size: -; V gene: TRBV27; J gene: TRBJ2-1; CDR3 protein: CASSLGPWDEQFF; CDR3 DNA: TGTGCCAGCAGTTTGGGCCCGTGGGATGAGCAGTTCTTC
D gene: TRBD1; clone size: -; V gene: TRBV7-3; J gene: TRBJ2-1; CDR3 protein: CASSMGTGGRDEQFF; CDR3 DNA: TGTGCCAGCAGCATGGGAACAGGGGGAAGGGATGAGCAGTTCTTC
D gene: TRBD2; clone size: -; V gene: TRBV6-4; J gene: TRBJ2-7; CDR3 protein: CASSPGLAGELYEQYF; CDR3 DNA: TGTGCCAGCAGTCCGGGACTAGCGGGGGAACTTTACGAGCAGTACTTC
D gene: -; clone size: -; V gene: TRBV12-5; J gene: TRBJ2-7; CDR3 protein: CASGLNLLCSYEQYF; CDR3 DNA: TGTGCTAGTGGTTTGAATCTACTCTGCTCCTACGAGCAGTACTTC
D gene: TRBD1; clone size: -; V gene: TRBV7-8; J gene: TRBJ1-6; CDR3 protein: CASSPRTGAKDNSPLHF; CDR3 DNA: TGTGCCAGCAGCCCCCGCACAGGGGCCAAAGATAATTCACCCCTCCACTTT
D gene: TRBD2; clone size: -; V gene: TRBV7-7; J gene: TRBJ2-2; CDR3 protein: CASSLGGGNTGELFF; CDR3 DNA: TGTGCTAGCAGCTTAGGCGGGGGGAACACCGGGGAGCTGTTTTTT
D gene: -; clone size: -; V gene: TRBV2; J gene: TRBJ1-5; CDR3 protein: CASSTGQRQPQHF; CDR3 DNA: TGTGCCAGCAGTACAGGGCAGCGTCAGCCCCAGCATTTT
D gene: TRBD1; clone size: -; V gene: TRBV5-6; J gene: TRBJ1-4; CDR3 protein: CASSLRDREPKLFF; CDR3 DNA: TGTGCCAGCAGCTTGAGGGACAGGGAGCCGAAACTGTTTTTT
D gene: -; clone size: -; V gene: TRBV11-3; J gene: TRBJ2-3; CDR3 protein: CASSPGGFAVDTQYF; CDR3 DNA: TGTGCCAGCAGCCCGGGCGGGTTCGCGGTAGATACGCAGTATTTT
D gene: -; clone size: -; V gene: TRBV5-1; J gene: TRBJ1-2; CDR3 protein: CASSLRRGSNYGYTF; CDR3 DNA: TGCGCCAGCAGCTTGCGTCGGGGATCTAACTATGGCTACACCTTC
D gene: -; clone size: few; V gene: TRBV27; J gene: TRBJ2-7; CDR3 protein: CASRTTGSREQYF; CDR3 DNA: TGTGCCAGCAGAACCACAGGGAGCCGGGAGCAGTACTTC
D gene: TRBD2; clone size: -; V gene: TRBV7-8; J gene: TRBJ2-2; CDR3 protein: CASSGTGLYTGELFF; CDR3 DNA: TGTGCCAGCAGCGGAACGGGACTATACACCGGGGAGCTGTTTTTT
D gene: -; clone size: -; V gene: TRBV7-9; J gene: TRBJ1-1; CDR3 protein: CASRRSGGPEAFF; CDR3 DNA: TGTGCCAGCAGACGATCCGGGGGACCTGAAGCTTTCTTT
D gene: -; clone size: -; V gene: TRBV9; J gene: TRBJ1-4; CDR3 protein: CASSPLLRTRGTTNEKLFF; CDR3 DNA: TGTGCCAGCAGCCCACTCTTACGTACCAGGGGAACAACTAATGAAAAACTGTTTTTT
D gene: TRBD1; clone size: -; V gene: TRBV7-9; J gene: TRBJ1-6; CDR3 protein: CASSSLRGDRGQPLHF; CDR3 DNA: TGTGCCAGCAGCTCCTTACGTGGGGACAGGGGGCAACCCCTCCACTTT
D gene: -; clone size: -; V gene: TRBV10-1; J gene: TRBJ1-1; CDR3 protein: CASSESQGLGTEAFF; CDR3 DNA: TGCGCCAGCAGTGAATCGCAGGGCCTCGGGACTGAAGCTTTCTTT
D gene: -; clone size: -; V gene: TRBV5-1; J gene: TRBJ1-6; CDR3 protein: CASSSSGTVNSPLHF; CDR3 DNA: TGCGCCAGCAGCTCGAGCGGGACGGTTAATTCACCCCTCCACTTT
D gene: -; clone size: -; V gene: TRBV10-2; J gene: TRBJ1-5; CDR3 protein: CASRPGGNQPQHF; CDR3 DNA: TGCGCCAGCAGGCCAGGGGGCAATCAGCCCCAGCATTTT
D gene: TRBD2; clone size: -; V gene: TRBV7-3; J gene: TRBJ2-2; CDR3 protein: CASSLVSGGPWGTGELFF; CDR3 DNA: TGTGCCAGCAGCTTAGTTAGCGGGGGCCCCTGGGGAACCGGGGAGCTGTTTTTT
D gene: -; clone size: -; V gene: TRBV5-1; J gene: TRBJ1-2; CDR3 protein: CASSLDGAYDYGYTF; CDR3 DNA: TGCGCCAGCAGCTTGGATGGGGCATATGATTATGGCTACACCTTC
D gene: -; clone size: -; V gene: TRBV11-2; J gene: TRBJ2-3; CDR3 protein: CASRTLRGRSTDTQYF; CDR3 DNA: TGTGCCAGCAGAACTTTGCGGGGGCGGAGCACAGATACGCAGTATTTT
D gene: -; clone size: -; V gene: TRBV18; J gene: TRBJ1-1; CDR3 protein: CASSPQGMNTEAFF; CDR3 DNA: TGTGCCAGCTCACCACAGGGGATGAACACTGAAGCTTTCTTT
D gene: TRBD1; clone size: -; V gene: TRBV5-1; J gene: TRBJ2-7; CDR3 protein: CASCPGQGPYEQYF; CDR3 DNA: TGCGCCAGCTGTCCGGGACAGGGACCCTACGAGCAGTACTTC
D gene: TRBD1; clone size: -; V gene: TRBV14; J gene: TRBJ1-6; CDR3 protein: CASSQVLTGSFNSPLHF; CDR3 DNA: TGTGCCAGCAGCCAAGTGCTGACAGGGAGCTTTAATTCACCCCTCCACTTT
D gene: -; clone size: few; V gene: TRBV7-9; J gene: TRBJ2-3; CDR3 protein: CASSPTGSQTTTQYF; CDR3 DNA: TGTGCCAGCAGTCCCACCGGCTCACAAACTACCACGCAGTATTTT
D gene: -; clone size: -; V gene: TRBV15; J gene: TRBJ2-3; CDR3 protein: CATSRGIGGPSTDTQYF; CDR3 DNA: TGTGCCACCAGCAGAGGGATAGGGGGTCCTAGCACAGATACGCAGTATTTT
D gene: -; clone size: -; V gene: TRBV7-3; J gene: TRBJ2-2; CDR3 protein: CASSLTPMDTRTGELFF; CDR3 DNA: TGTGCCAGCAGCTTAACCCCAATGGACACCCGCACCGGGGAGCTGTTTTTT
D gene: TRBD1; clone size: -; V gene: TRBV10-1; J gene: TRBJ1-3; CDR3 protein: CASSDHQGGSGNTIYF; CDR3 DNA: TGCGCCAGCAGTGATCACCAGGGGGGCTCTGGAAACACCATATATTTT
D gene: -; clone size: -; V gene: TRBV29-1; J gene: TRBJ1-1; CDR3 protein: CSVHGVEAFF; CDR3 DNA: TGCAGCGTCCACGGGGTTGAAGCTTTCTTT
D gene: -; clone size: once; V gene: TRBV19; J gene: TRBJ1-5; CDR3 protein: CASSILGTNSNQPQHF; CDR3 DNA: TGTGCCAGTAGTATTTTAGGGACAAATAGCAATCAGCCCCAGCATTTT
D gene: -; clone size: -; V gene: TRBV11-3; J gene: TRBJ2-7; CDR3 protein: CASSLERESNEQYF; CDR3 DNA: TGTGCCAGCAGCTTAGAAAGAGAGTCGAACGAGCAGTACTTC
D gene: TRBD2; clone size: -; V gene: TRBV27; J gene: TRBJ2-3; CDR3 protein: CASSLSIFAGGRGDTQYF; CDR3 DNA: TGTGCCAGCAGTTTATCGATTTTTGCGGGGGGGCGTGGAGATACGCAGTATTTT
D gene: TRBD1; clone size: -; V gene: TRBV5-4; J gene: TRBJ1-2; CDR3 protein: CASSWGTGMDYGYTF; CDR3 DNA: TGTGCCAGCAGCTGGGGGACAGGGATGGACTATGGCTACACCTTC
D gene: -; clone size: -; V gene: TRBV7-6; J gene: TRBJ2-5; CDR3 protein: CASSLALVAGEETQYF; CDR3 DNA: TGTGCCAGCAGCTTAGCACTGGTCGCGGGTGAAGAGACCCAGTACTTC
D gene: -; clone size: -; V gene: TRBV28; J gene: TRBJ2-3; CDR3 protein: CASSFSMRDTQYF; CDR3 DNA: TGTGCCAGCAGTTTCTCGATGCGGGATACGCAGTATTTT
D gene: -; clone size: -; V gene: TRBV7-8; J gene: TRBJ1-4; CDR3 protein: CASSPREAGSGEKLFF; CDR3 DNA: TGTGCCAGCAGCCCTAGAGAGGCAGGGTCGGGTGAAAAACTGTTTTTT
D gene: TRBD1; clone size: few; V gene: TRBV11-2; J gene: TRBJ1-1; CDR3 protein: CASSLTGGTEAFF; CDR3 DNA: TGTGCCAGCAGCTTAACAGGGGGCACTGAAGCTTTCTTT
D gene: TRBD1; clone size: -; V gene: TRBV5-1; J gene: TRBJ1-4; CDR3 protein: CASSLGQGAVTNEKLFF; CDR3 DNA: TGCGCCAGCAGCCTGGGTCAGGGGGCAGTAACTAATGAAAAACTGTTTTTT
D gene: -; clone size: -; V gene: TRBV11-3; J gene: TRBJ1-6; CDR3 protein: CASSPLWGRNSPLHF; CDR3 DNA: TGTGCCAGCAGCCCGTTGTGGGGCAGAAATTCACCCCTCCACTTT
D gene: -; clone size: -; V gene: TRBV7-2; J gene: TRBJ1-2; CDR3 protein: CASSSTRTAYYGYTF; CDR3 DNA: TGTGCCAGCAGCTCTACAAGGACAGCCTACTATGGCTACACCTTC
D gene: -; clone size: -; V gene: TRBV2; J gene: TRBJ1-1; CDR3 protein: CASVVVNTEAFF; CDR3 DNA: TGTGCCAGCGTGGTAGTAAACACTGAAGCTTTCTTT
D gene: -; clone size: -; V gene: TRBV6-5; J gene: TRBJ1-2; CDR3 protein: CASVGGAGGYTF; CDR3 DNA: TGTGCCAGCGTTGGAGGGGCGGGTGGCTACACCTTC
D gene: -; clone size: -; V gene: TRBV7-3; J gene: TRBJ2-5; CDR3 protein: CASSLSAEETQYF; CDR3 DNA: TGTGCCAGCAGCTTAAGCGCTGAAGAGACCCAGTACTTC
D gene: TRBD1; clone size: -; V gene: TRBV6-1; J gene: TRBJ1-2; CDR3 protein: CASRSTGFYGYTF; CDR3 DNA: TGTGCCAGCAGATCGACAGGGTTCTATGGCTACACCTTC
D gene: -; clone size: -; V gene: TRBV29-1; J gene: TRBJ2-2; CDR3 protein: CSGGQQAGELFF; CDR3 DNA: TGCAGCGGTGGACAGCAGGCCGGGGAGCTGTTTTTT
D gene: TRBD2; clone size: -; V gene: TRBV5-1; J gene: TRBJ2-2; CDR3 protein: CASSWRTSPLAGELFF; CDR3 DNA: TGCGCCAGCAGCTGGCGGACTAGTCCTCTTGCAGGGGAGCTGTTTTTT
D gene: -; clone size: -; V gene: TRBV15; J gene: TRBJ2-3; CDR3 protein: CATSRDLQGRGTDTQYF; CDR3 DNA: TGTGCCACCAGCAGAGACCTTCAGGGGCGCGGCACAGATACGCAGTATTTT
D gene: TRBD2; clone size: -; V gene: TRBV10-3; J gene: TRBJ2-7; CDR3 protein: CAISESASGYEQYF; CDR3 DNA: TGTGCCATCAGTGAGTCGGCTAGCGGCTACGAGCAGTACTTC
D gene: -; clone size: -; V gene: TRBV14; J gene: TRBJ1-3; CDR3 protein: CASSPGTPGNTIYF; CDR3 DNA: TGTGCCAGCAGCCCCGGGACTCCAGGAAACACCATATATTTT
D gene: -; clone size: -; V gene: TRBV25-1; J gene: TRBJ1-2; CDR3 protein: CASSESGSYGYTF; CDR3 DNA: TGTGCCAGCAGTGAATCCGGGAGTTATGGCTACACCTTC
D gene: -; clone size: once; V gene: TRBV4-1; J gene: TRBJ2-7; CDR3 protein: CASSQSDSLYEQYF; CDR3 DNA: TGCGCCAGCAGCCAGTCGGACAGCCTCTACGAGCAGTACTTC
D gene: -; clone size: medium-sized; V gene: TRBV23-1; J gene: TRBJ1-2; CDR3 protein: CASPNPETGRRSACDYGYTF; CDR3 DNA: TGCGCCAGCCCCAACCCCGAGACAGGCAGGAGATCAGCTTGTGACTATGGCTACACCTTC
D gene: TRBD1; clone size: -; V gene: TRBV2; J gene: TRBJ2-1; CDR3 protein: CASSTMPGQGGWNEQFF; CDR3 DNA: TGTGCCAGCTCAACAATGCCCGGACAGGGGGGGTGGAATGAGCAGTTCTTC
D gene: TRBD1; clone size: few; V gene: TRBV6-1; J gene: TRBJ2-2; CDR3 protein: CASIWDRGIGELFF; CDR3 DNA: TGTGCCAGCATTTGGGACAGGGGAATCGGGGAGCTGTTTTTT
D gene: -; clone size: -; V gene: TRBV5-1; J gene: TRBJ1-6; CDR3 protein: CASSFSGSGSPLHF; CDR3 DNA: TGCGCCAGCAGCTTCTCTGGCTCTGGTTCACCCCTCCACTTT
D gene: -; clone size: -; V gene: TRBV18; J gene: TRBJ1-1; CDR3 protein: CASSSYYREIEAFF; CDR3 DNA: TGTGCCAGCTCATCATACTACAGGGAAATTGAAGCTTTCTTT
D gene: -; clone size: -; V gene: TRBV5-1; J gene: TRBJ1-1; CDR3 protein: CASSLAGANTEAFF; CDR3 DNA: TGCGCCAGCAGCTTGGCAGGGGCGAACACTGAAGCTTTCTTT
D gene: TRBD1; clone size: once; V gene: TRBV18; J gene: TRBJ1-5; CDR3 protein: CASSPRGQGGRAQHF; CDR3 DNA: TGTGCCAGCTCACCAAGGGGACAGGGGGGAAGGGCCCAGCATTTT
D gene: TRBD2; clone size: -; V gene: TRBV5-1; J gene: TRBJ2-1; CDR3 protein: CASSSGLADYNEQFF; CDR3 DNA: TGCGCCAGCAGTTCTGGACTAGCAGACTACAATGAGCAGTTCTTC
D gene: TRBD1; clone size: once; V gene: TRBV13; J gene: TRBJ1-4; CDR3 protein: CASSLALGQGAFWSATNEKLFF; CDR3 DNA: TGTGCCAGCAGCTTAGCCTTGGGACAGGGGGCGTTTTGGAGCGCAACTAATGAAAAACTGTTTTTT